The 6 T cell receptor beta chains below come from one sample, sequenced in a study of shared clonotypes between healthy human individuals. Generated by immunoSEQ multiplex PCR, the TCRdb table keeps only in-frame clones and is missing some. The table records under 2,500,000 clones, roughly 95% of them present only once. The sample was naive CD4+ T cells sorted from blood. Subset reported: CD45RA+ positively selected. Every receptor here comes from a young man in good health.

The chain has TRBV19 and TRBJ2-3; D is perhaps TRBD1 (6 bases). The CDR3 sequence is 16 residues long. From germline, CDR1 is LNHDA and CDR2 SQIVND (reference sequence). The V end lost 5 bases, the J end lost 5 bases, and 20 bases lay between the germline ends. The CDR3: CASSLRQGTPIDTQYF. Here the CDR3 DNA reads TGTGCCAGTAGTCTCCGGCAGGGGACGCCAATAGATACGCAGTATTTT.

This chain uses TRBV2 with TRBJ2-7; the match to TRBD1 covers 8 bases. Germline trimming cut 7 bases from V and 0 bases from J; bases unmatched to any gene: 8. This CDR3 region has 15 residues. Germline loops: CDR1 SNHLY, CDR2 FYNNEI. The CDR3 here is CASTRQGKSSYEQYF. The DNA for the CDR3 is TGTGCCAGCACCAGACAGGGGAAAAGCTCCTACGAGCAGTACTTC.

The chain links TRBV4-2 to TRBJ1-6; weak D call: TRBD1 (5 bases). V dropped 4 bases and J dropped 5 bases, with 12 bases sitting between them. The germline V gene has CDR1 LGHNA and CDR2 YNFKEQ. This CDR3 has 15 residues. CDR3 residues: CASSLGDTNNSPLHF. The CDR3 bases are TGTGCCAGCAGCCTGGGGGATACTAATAATTCACCCCTCCACTTT.

The chain has TRBV5-6 and TRBJ1-5; D is undetermined. This CDR3 is 16 amino acids long. From germline, CDR1 is SGHDT and CDR2 YYEEEE. The V and J ends lost 3 bases and 1 base respectively, with 14 bases between them. The DNA of the CDR3 is TGTGCCAGCAGCTCCTTTCGTGGCCAGAGCAATCAGCCCCAGCATTTT. The encoded protein is CASSSFRGQSNQPQHF.

This chain uses TRBV27 with TRBJ2-6; a possible D gene is TRBD1 (6 bases). The ends were cut back, 3 bases at V and 2 bases at J, with 11 bases in the middle. Germline-derived CDR1 and CDR2 are MNHEY and SMNVEV (reference sequence). The CDR3 spans 16 residues. The CDR3 region is CASSFLGQTGANVLTF. CDR3 DNA: TGTGCCAGCAGTTTCCTAGGACAGACTGGGGCCAACGTCCTGACTTTC.

This rearrangement joins TRBV11-2 to TRBJ2-7; D may be TRBD2 (5 bases). The CDR3 runs 13 residues. V was clipped by 0 bases and J by 9 bases, with 12 bases between them. CDR1 SGHAT and CDR2 FQNNGV come from the germline V gene. The CDR3 reads CASSLEGRGPQYF. The CDR3 region has the DNA TGTGCCAGCAGCTTAGAAGGGCGCGGGCCGCAGTACTTC.